Listed below are T cell receptor beta chains from one sample, sequenced in a study of OX40 agonist ivuxolimab in advanced cancers. Method: immunoSEQ multiplex PCR; TCRdb's copy keeps in-frame clones and lacks some. Here the sample spans tens of thousands of clones, roughly 80% being singletons. The sequences come from CD4+ or CD8+ T cells sorted from blood, collected in a trial of the OX40 agonist ivuxolimab. These receptors all stem from an adult with an advanced solid tumor such as melanoma, head and neck, liver or kidney cancer. Both conserved end residues are part of each CDR3. D genes are given only for firm matches. Clone size appears in some rows only: once, few, many, or a class for an expanded clone.

V: TRBV25-1; J: TRBJ1-4; D: TRBD1; size: -; CDR3: CASSGMDRGNEKLFF; DNA: TGTGCCAGCAGTGGAATGGACAGGGGGAATGAAAAACTGTTTTTT
V: TRBV13; J: TRBJ1-1; D: TRBD1; size: -; CDR3: CASSLGTGGAINTEAFF; DNA: TGTGCCAGCAGCTTAGGGACAGGGGGCGCCATCAACACTGAAGCTTTCTTT
V: TRBV9; J: TRBJ1-5; D: TRBD1; size: once; CDR3: CASSSTGAGNQPQHF; DNA: TGTGCCAGCAGCTCGACAGGGGCTGGCAATCAGCCCCAGCATTTT
V: TRBV29-1; J: TRBJ1-1; D: TRBD1; size: -; CDR3: CSAGQGDTEAFF; DNA: TGCAGCGCCGGACAGGGCGACACTGAAGCTTTCTTT
V: TRBV5-1; J: TRBJ2-1; D: TRBD1; size: -; CDR3: CASSVDRGNEQFF; DNA: TGCGCCAGCAGCGTGGACAGGGGTAATGAGCAGTTCTTC
V: TRBV6-5; J: TRBJ2-1; D: -; size: -; CDR3: CASRPTGSYNEQFF; DNA: TGTGCCAGCAGGCCGACGGGGTCCTACAATGAGCAGTTCTTC
V: TRBV11-2; J: TRBJ2-1; D: -; size: -; CDR3: CASSLGPPAYNEQFF; DNA: TGTGCCAGCAGCTTAGGGCCCCCGGCCTACAATGAGCAGTTCTTC
V: TRBV30; J: TRBJ1-6; D: -; size: -; CDR3: CAWSPTEGNSPLHF; DNA: TGTGCCTGGAGTCCAACGGAAGGGAATTCACCCCTCCACTTT
V: TRBV27; J: TRBJ2-7; D: TRBD1; size: once; CDR3: CASSLADRVEQYF; DNA: TGTGCCAGCAGTTTGGCAGACAGGGTCGAGCAGTACTTC
V: TRBV18; J: TRBJ1-6; D: -; size: once; CDR3: CASSPGQLQNSPLHF; DNA: TGTGCCAGCTCACCCGGACAGTTACAAAATTCACCCCTCCACTTT
V: TRBV19; J: TRBJ1-2; D: -; size: -; CDR3: CASSLYPGSGSINYGYTF; DNA: TGTGCCAGTAGTCTCTACCCCGGGTCAGGATCGATTAACTATGGCTACACCTTC
V: TRBV19; J: TRBJ2-3; D: TRBD2; size: -; CDR3: CASSTDLRTSGRESTDTQYF; DNA: TGTGCCAGTAGTACGGACCTCCGGACTAGCGGGAGAGAAAGCACAGATACGCAGTATTTT
V: TRBV7-9; J: TRBJ1-2; D: -; size: few; CDR3: CASTPSMDYGYTF; DNA: TGTGCCAGCACCCCATCAATGGACTATGGCTACACCTTC
V: TRBV5-1; J: TRBJ1-4; D: -; size: -; CDR3: CASSFGRDEKLFF; DNA: TGCGCCAGCAGCTTTGGACGCGATGAAAAACTGTTTTTT
V: TRBV7-4; J: TRBJ2-2; D: TRBD1; size: once; CDR3: CASRPTGQYPPGELFF; DNA: TGTGCCAGCAGACCGACGGGACAGTACCCCCCCGGGGAGCTGTTTTTT
V: TRBV5-5; J: TRBJ2-3; D: -; size: -; CDR3: CASSRTPGFTDTQYF; DNA: TGTGCCAGCAGCAGGACTCCCGGGTTTACAGATACGCAGTATTTT
V: TRBV6-5; J: TRBJ2-1; D: -; size: -; CDR3: CASSLWPGYYNEQFF; DNA: TGTGCCAGCAGCCTTTGGCCGGGGTATTACAATGAGCAGTTCTTC
V: TRBV10-1; J: TRBJ2-2; D: -; size: -; CDR3: CASTEHRVAGELFF; DNA: TGCGCCAGCACCGAGCACAGGGTCGCCGGGGAGCTGTTTTTT
V: TRBV5-4; J: TRBJ1-1; D: -; size: -; CDR3: CASSLRGLNTEAFF; DNA: TGTGCCAGCAGCTTGAGAGGGCTGAACACTGAAGCTTTCTTT
V: TRBV19; J: TRBJ2-5; D: TRBD1; size: -; CDR3: CASSIVQGAGQETQYF; DNA: TGTGCCAGTAGTATAGTCCAGGGGGCCGGCCAAGAGACCCAGTACTTC
V: TRBV5-4; J: TRBJ2-1; D: -; size: -; CDR3: CASSPDNRAWNEQFF; DNA: TGTGCCAGCAGCCCAGATAATAGGGCTTGGAATGAGCAGTTCTTC
V: TRBV23-1; J: TRBJ1-5; D: -; size: few; CDR3: CASSQPGYIYSNQPQHF; DNA: TGCGCCAGCAGTCAACCGGGTTACATTTATAGCAATCAGCCCCAGCATTTT
V: TRBV11-3; J: TRBJ1-1; D: TRBD1; size: few; CDR3: CASSLDLQGSTEAFF; DNA: TGTGCCAGCAGCTTAGACCTACAGGGGAGTACTGAAGCTTTCTTT
V: TRBV30; J: TRBJ2-5; D: TRBD1; size: -; CDR3: CAWRYGTAQETQYF; DNA: TGTGCCTGGAGATATGGGACAGCCCAAGAGACCCAGTACTTC
V: TRBV6-5; J: TRBJ1-5; D: -; size: -; CDR3: CASSEDQPQHF; DNA: TGTGCCAGCAGTGAAGATCAGCCCCAGCATTTT
V: TRBV29-1; J: TRBJ2-1; D: -; size: -; CDR3: CSVETGEQFF; DNA: TGCAGCGTGGAGACAGGTGAGCAGTTCTTC
V: TRBV19; J: TRBJ2-3; D: -; size: -; CDR3: CASSWGTDTQYF; DNA: TGTGCCAGTAGTTGGGGTACAGATACGCAGTATTTT
V: TRBV19; J: TRBJ2-5; D: TRBD2; size: -; CDR3: CASSMRLDGTTIETQYF; DNA: TGTGCCAGTAGTATGAGACTTGACGGGACTACAATTGAGACCCAGTACTTC
V: TRBV29-1; J: TRBJ1-2; D: -; size: -; CDR3: CSVGTTLGYTF; DNA: TGCAGCGTTGGGACAACCCTAGGCTACACCTTC
V: TRBV5-1; J: TRBJ2-5; D: TRBD2; size: few; CDR3: CASSLGTSGRAEETQYF; DNA: TGCGCCAGCAGCTTGGGTACTAGCGGGAGGGCGGAAGAGACCCAGTACTTC
V: TRBV4-2; J: TRBJ1-2; D: -; size: -; CDR3: CASSQGPQGGNYGYTF; DNA: TGTGCCAGCAGCCAAGGACCTCAGGGTGGTAACTATGGCTACACCTTC
V: TRBV4-3; J: TRBJ2-6; D: -; size: -; CDR3: CASSQDRSGANVLTF; DNA: TGCGCCAGCAGCCAAGACAGGTCTGGGGCCAACGTCCTGACTTTC
V: TRBV6-1; J: TRBJ1-2; D: -; size: -; CDR3: CASSEFGVGYGYTF; DNA: TGTGCCAGCAGTGAATTCGGGGTTGGCTATGGCTACACCTTC
V: TRBV7-2; J: TRBJ1-3; D: -; size: -; CDR3: CASSFTKTYSGNTIYF; DNA: TGTGCCAGCAGCTTTACGAAGACATACTCTGGAAACACCATATATTTT
V: TRBV6-6; J: TRBJ2-7; D: -; size: -; CDR3: CASSSRRPTHEQYF; DNA: TGTGCCAGCAGTTCCCGCCGTCCGACCCACGAGCAGTACTTC
V: TRBV6-1; J: TRBJ1-5; D: -; size: -; CDR3: CASSEFTYNQPQHF; DNA: TGTGCCAGCAGTGAATTTACGTACAATCAGCCCCAGCATTTT
V: TRBV12-5; J: TRBJ1-5; D: -; size: -; CDR3: CASGQDSNQPQHF; DNA: TGTGCTAGTGGCCAGGATAGCAATCAGCCCCAGCATTTT
V: TRBV19; J: TRBJ2-1; D: TRBD2; size: -; CDR3: CASSKPFREVEQFF; DNA: TGTGCCAGTAGTAAACCCTTTCGGGAGGTTGAGCAGTTCTTC
V: TRBV7-9; J: TRBJ2-7; D: -; size: -; CDR3: CASSLMVEQYF; DNA: TGTGCCAGTAGCTTGATGGTGGAGCAGTACTTC
V: TRBV5-1; J: TRBJ2-3; D: TRBD2; size: -; CDR3: CASSLTSGGIDTQYF; DNA: TGCGCCAGCAGCTTGACTAGCGGGGGTATAGATACGCAGTATTTT
V: TRBV5-6; J: TRBJ1-2; D: TRBD1; size: -; CDR3: CASSPGQGRGYTF; DNA: TGTGCCAGCAGCCCGGGACAGGGACGAGGCTACACCTTC
V: TRBV29-1; J: TRBJ2-5; D: -; size: -; CDR3: CSVGQHQETQYF; DNA: TGCAGCGTTGGACAGCACCAAGAGACCCAGTACTTC
V: TRBV9; J: TRBJ2-2; D: TRBD2; size: -; CDR3: CASSVGAGGSSTGELFF; DNA: TGTGCCAGCAGCGTAGGAGCGGGGGGTTCGAGCACCGGGGAGCTGTTTTTT
V: TRBV4-1; J: TRBJ2-5; D: -; size: -; CDR3: CASSRRDTPGNADQYF; DNA: TGCGCCAGCAGCCGACGAGACACTCCGGGTAATGCGGACCAGTACTTC
V: TRBV20-1; J: TRBJ2-7; D: -; size: -; CDR3: CSANRDYEQYF; DNA: TGCAGTGCAAACAGGGACTACGAGCAGTACTTC
V: TRBV6-1; J: TRBJ1-2; D: -; size: -; CDR3: CASSDIVRSGYTF; DNA: TGTGCCAGCAGTGATATAGTGAGGTCTGGCTACACCTTC
V: TRBV19; J: TRBJ1-1; D: -; size: -; CDR3: CASSIDGNTEAFF; DNA: TGTGCCAGTAGTATAGACGGGAACACTGAAGCTTTCTTT
V: TRBV5-1; J: TRBJ2-5; D: TRBD2; size: -; CDR3: CASSLGGEQETQYF; DNA: TGCGCCAGCAGCCTCGGGGGGGAGCAAGAGACCCAGTACTTC
V: TRBV7-6; J: TRBJ2-3; D: TRBD2; size: -; CDR3: CASSLVAIAGDSDTQYF; DNA: TGTGCCAGCAGCTTAGTAGCGATAGCGGGAGACTCAGATACGCAGTATTTT
V: TRBV9; J: TRBJ2-2; D: -; size: -; CDR3: CASSAPLGTGTRATGELFF; DNA: TGTGCCAGCAGCGCCCCTCTGGGGACAGGGACTAGGGCCACCGGGGAGCTGTTTTTT
V: TRBV7-2; J: TRBJ2-5; D: -; size: -; CDR3: CASSFPPQETQYF; DNA: TGTGCCAGCAGCTTCCCCCCACAAGAGACCCAGTACTTC
V: TRBV27; J: TRBJ2-7; D: -; size: -; CDR3: CASSLGGPGDEQYF; DNA: TGTGCCAGCAGTTTAGGGGGCCCTGGGGACGAGCAGTACTTC
V: TRBV7-9; J: TRBJ2-7; D: TRBD1; size: -; CDR3: CASSLDRNRGGYEQYF; DNA: TGTGCCAGCAGCCTCGATCGAAACAGGGGCGGTTACGAGCAGTACTTC
V: TRBV14; J: TRBJ2-4; D: -; size: once; CDR3: CASSQAGLAKNIQYF; DNA: TGTGCCAGCAGCCAAGCGGGGTTAGCCAAAAACATTCAGTACTTC
V: TRBV30; J: TRBJ2-1; D: TRBD2; size: -; CDR3: CAWSGLAGGQNEQFF; DNA: TGTGCCTGGAGCGGACTAGCGGGAGGTCAAAATGAGCAGTTCTTC
V: TRBV7-9; J: TRBJ2-7; D: -; size: -; CDR3: CASNSGGSDEQYF; DNA: TGTGCCAGCAATTCTGGAGGGAGTGACGAGCAGTACTTC
V: TRBV7-9; J: TRBJ2-7; D: TRBD1; size: -; CDR3: CASSLGQTLRAYEQYF; DNA: TGTGCCAGCAGCTTGGGACAGACCTTACGGGCCTACGAGCAGTACTTC